These 5 T cell receptor beta chains were all obtained from the same sample, sequenced in a study of blood T cells in healthy people across ages. The use of a sample-barcoded 5' primer and a J-beta primer mix characterized a second PCR of 7 to 11 cycles. A single record per CDR3 protein comes from TCRdb applying MiXCR to the 5' RACE reads. This table has about 670,000 distinct CDR3 sequences, about 51% appearing once. The sequenced sample was blood. These receptors were collected from a woman aged 80 or older in good health.

This clonotype came up many times. This sequence joins TRBV20-1 and TRBJ2-1, with 11 bases fitting TRBD1. Germline V gives CDR1 DFQATT, CDR2 SNEGSKA (reference sequence). Losses at the gene ends were 3 bases for V and 8 bases for J; bases not matched to a gene: 3. The CDR3 sequence is 13 residues long. CDR3 nucleotides: TGCAGTGCTAGGGACAGGGGGCTGTATGAGCAGTTCTTC. It translates to CSARDRGLYEQFF.

Only a few counts were recorded for this clonotype. This rearrangement joins TRBV18 to TRBJ1-1, with D uncertain. CDR3 length: 13 residues. V lost 3 bases to trimming and J lost 7 bases, with 12 bases between them. The germline V gene encodes CDR1 KGHSH and CDR2 LQKENI. The CDR3 spells CASSPMDGIEAFF. DNA for the CDR3: TGTGCCAGCTCACCGATGGACGGGATTGAAGCTTTCTTT.

J is TRBJ2-1 and V is TRBV5-1, with D possibly matching TRBD2 (6 bases). This CDR3 spans 16 amino acids. In germline, CDR1 is SGHRS, CDR2 YFSETQ. The germline V and J ends were trimmed by 4 bases and 6 bases, with 20 bases remaining between them. CDR3 loop: CASSGGGAKSFNEQFF. The CDR3 DNA sequence: TGCGCCAGCAGCGGGGGAGGTGCCAAGTCGTTCAATGAGCAGTTCTTC.

This chain connects TRBV9 to TRBJ2-1; 8 bases align to TRBD1. Losses at the gene ends were 3 bases for V and 4 bases for J; bases not matched to a gene: 18. The CDR3 totals 19 residues. The germline V gene encodes CDR1 SGDLS and CDR2 YYNGEE. CDR3: CASSELGQGTVPPYNEQFF. In DNA form, the CDR3 reads TGTGCCAGCAGCGAACTAGGACAGGGCACGGTCCCGCCTTACAATGAGCAGTTCTTC.

The table lists this clonotype with a count of one. The CDR3 region has the DNA TGTGCCAGCAGCGCCCAACAGGGTTGGGACACAGATACGCAGTATTTT. Its protein is CASSAQQGWDTDTQYF. The chain uses TRBV7-2 and TRBJ2-3, with D tentatively TRBD1 (6 bases). The V end was cut by 5 bases, the J end by 2 bases, with 17 bases between. CDR3 length: 16 amino acids. Germline assignment: CDR1 SGHTA and CDR2 FQGNSA.